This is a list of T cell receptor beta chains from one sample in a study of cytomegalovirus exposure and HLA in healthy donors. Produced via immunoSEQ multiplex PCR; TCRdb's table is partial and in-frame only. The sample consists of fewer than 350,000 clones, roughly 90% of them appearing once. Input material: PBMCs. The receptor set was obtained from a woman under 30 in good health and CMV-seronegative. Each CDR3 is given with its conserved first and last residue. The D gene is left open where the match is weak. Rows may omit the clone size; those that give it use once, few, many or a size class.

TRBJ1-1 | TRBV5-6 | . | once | TGTGCCAGCAGCTTAAAAGGGGTCGGCACTGAAGCTTTCTTT | CASSLKGVGTEAFF
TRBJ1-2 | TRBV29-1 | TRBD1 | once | TGCAGCGTTGTAGCGGACAGGGGACAAAACTATGGCTACACCTTC | CSVVADRGQNYGYTF
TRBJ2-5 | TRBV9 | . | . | TGTGCCAGCAGCGGGAGGACAGTCCAAGAGACCCAGTACTTC | CASSGRTVQETQYF
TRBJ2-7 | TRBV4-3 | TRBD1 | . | TGCGCCAGCAGCCAGGACGGGACAGGGTTCTACGAGCAGTACTTC | CASSQDGTGFYEQYF
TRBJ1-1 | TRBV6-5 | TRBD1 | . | TGTGCCAGCAGTATACAGGGGGTGAACACTGAAGCTTTCTTT | CASSIQGVNTEAFF
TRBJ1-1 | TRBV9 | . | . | TGTGCCAGCAGCGTTCAGGGCACGAACACTGAAGCTTTCTTT | CASSVQGTNTEAFF
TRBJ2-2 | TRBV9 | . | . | TGTGCCAGCAGCGTAGGCCCGAGCACGTTTAGCGGGGAGCTGTTTTTT | CASSVGPSTFSGELFF
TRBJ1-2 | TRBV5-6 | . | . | TGTGCCAGCAGCGCGGGCCCATTGTCATATGGCTACACCTTC | CASSAGPLSYGYTF
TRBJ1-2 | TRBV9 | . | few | TGTGCCAGCAGCGTAGCTCGAACAATCAATGGCACCTTC | CASSVARTINGTF
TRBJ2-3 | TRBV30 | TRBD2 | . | TGTGCCTGGAGCGGGACTAGCGGGAGACTATATACGCAGTATTTT | CAWSGTSGRLYTQYF
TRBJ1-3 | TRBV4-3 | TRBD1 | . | TGCGCCAGCAGCCAAGATGAGACAGGGGTTGGAAACACCATATATTTT | CASSQDETGVGNTIYF
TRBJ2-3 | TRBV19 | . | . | TGTGCCAGTATCGGGAATCCCCCTCAGACTGATACGCAGTATTTT | CASIGNPPQTDTQYF
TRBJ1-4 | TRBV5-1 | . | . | TGCGCCAGCAGCGACTCAAAGGGGGTCCATGAAAAACTGTTTTTT | CASSDSKGVHEKLFF
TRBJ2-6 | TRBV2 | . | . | TGTGCCAGCACCCCACTGGGAAGGGGCTCTGGGGCCAACGTCCTGACTTTC | CASTPLGRGSGANVLTF
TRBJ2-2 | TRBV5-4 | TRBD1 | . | TGTGCCAGCAGCTTGGCGGCAGGGGGCTCCGGGGAGCTGTTTTTT | CASSLAAGGSGELFF
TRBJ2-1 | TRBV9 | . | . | TGTGCCAGCAGCCTTATAGGCGGCTCCTACAATGAGCAGTTCTTC | CASSLIGGSYNEQFF
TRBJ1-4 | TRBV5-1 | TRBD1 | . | TGCGCCAGCAGCTTGGGACAGGGGGCGGGAACGGTTGAAAAACTGTTTTTT | CASSLGQGAGTVEKLFF
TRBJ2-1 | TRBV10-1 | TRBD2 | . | TGCGCCAGCAGTGAGTCGGGGACTAGCAACAATGAGCAGTTCTTC | CASSESGTSNNEQFF
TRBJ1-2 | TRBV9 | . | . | TGTGCCAGCAGCGCCCTCCTTGCGGACTATGGCTACACCTTC | CASSALLADYGYTF
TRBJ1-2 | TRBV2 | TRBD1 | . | TGTGCCAGCAAATCCTTAGGGGGCGGCTATGGCTACACCTTC | CASKSLGGGYGYTF
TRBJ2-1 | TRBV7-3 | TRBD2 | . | TGTGCCAGCAGCTCGACTAGCGGGAGGTACAACAATGAGCAGTTCTTC | CASSSTSGRYNNEQFF
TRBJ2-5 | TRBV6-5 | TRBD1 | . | TGTGCCAGCAGTGGGGACAGGCGGACCCAGTACTTC | CASSGDRRTQYF
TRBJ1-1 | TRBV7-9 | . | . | TGTGCCAGCCTCAGGAACACTGAAGCTTTCTTT | CASLRNTEAFF